The next 18 T cell receptor beta chains were all read from a single sample in a study of T cell repertoires in cytomegalovirus infection. These receptors' antigens are unknown. TCRdb recomputed calls from the reads with MiXCR, one row per CDR3 protein. Altogether 750,000 to 900,000 distinct CDR3 sequences are present, about 28% being singletons, with the ten largest covering about 12%. Sample: cultured CD8+ T cells from PBMCs, taken from culture after CMV antigen stimulation. These receptors were obtained from a human donor in good health (CMV status not recorded). Some clones in this sample may be carry-over from other donors' samples.

This sequence joins TRBV11-2 and TRBJ2-5; 8 bases agree with TRBD2. The CDR3 runs to 19 residues. With V trimmed by 4 bases and J by 2 bases, 18 bases remained unmatched. Germline V gene sequence: CDR1 SGHAT, CDR2 FQNNGV. CDR3 amino acids: CASSSFRPRGSGGQETQYF. The CDR3 nucleotides are TGTGCCAGCAGCTCATTTCGCCCGCGAGGGAGCGGGGGTCAAGAGACCCAGTACTTC.

This clonotype has only a few counts. The chain combines TRBV15 with TRBJ2-7; D gene uncertain. The V end lost 3 bases, the J end lost 3 bases, and 3 bases lay between the germline ends. This CDR3 has 11 residues. Germline values: CDR1 LNHNV, CDR2 YYDKDF (reference sequence). The CDR3 spells CATSSSYEQYF. The CDR3 DNA reads TGTGCCACCAGCAGTAGCTACGAGCAGTACTTC.

This chain joins TRBV7-8 and TRBJ1-2; TRBD1 is a possible D gene (6 bases). CDR3 length: 15 residues. V gave up 7 bases and J gave up 3 bases, with 18 bases separating them. Germline assignment: CDR1 SGHVS and CDR2 FQNEAQ. CDR3 in DNA: TGTGCCAGCACTTTTAGGGGGGGGGGCGACTATGGCTACACCTTC. Translation: CASTFRGGGDYGYTF.

This chain uses TRBV27 with TRBJ2-7, with D possibly being TRBD1 (6 bases). The V end lost 5 bases, the J end lost 6 bases, and 17 bases lay between the germline ends. This CDR3 is 14 amino acids long. CDR1 and CDR2 (germline): MNHEY, SMNVEV (reference sequence). CDR3 bases: TGTGCCAGCAGTCTCGGGACACCTCTGGCCGAGCAGTACTTC. This encodes CASSLGTPLAEQYF.

The J gene is TRBJ2-5, the V gene TRBV7-8; perhaps TRBD1 as D (5 bases). V gave up 1 base and J gave up 2 bases, with 11 bases separating them. CDR1 is SGHVS and CDR2 is FQNEAQ in the germline V gene. The length of the CDR3 is 15 residues. The CDR3 protein is CASSLVTRDQETQYF. The CDR3 DNA reads as TGTGCCAGCAGCTTAGTAACCAGGGATCAAGAGACCCAGTACTTC.

The CDR3 DNA follows: TGTGCCAGCAGCGCCTGGGACGACTATGGCTACACCTTC. Its protein product is CASSAWDDYGYTF. The chain is built from TRBV7-9 and TRBJ1-2; tentatively, D is TRBD1 (5 bases). V lost 5 bases to trimming and J lost 3 bases, with 10 bases between them. Germline values: CDR1 SEHNR, CDR2 FQNEAQ (reference sequence). This CDR3 is 13 amino acids long.

In this sample, this clonotype turned up a few times. The chain recombines TRBV7-3 with TRBJ2-3, with TRBD2 matching 11 bases. V dropped 3 bases and J dropped 5; count of bases not matched to a gene: 7. This CDR3 has 16 residues. Germline-derived CDR1 and CDR2 are SGHTA and FQGTGA. The CDR3 DNA is TGTGCCAGCAGCTTCTATAGCGGGGGGGCCAAAGATACGCAGTATTTT. Translated: CASSFYSGGAKDTQYF.

The chain uses TRBV12-5 and TRBJ1-5; D perhaps matches TRBD1 (6 bases). CDR1 LGHNT and CDR2 FRNRAP come from the germline V gene. The CDR3 sequence is 15 residues long. Trimming removed 1 base from V and 4 bases from J, with 11 bases in between. CDR3 protein: CASGLDRVGNQPQHF. In DNA, the CDR3 is TGTGCTAGTGGTTTGGACAGGGTTGGTAATCAGCCCCAGCATTTT.

V is TRBV19 and J is TRBJ2-7, with 7 bases that match TRBD1. This CDR3 has 12 amino acids. Germline V gene lookup returns CDR1 LNHDA and CDR2 SQIVND (reference sequence). The V and J ends lost 10 bases and 2 bases, in that order; junction bases with no gene match: 5. The CDR3 sequence: CATEGATYEQYF. CDR3 coding DNA: TGTGCCACCGAGGGGGCGACCTACGAGCAGTACTTC.

The rearrangement uses TRBV6-1 and TRBJ2-1; 10 bases agree with TRBD1. The CDR3 loop spans 14 amino acids. CDR1 and CDR2 from the germline V gene are MNHNS and SASEGT. V lost 3 bases to trimming and J lost 8 bases; unmatched junction nucleotides: 4. The CDR3 DNA reads as TGTGCCAGCAGTGACTCCGACAGGGGGCATGAGCAGTTCTTC. This codes for CASSDSDRGHEQFF.

The J gene is TRBJ2-1, the V gene TRBV4-2, with no clear D. Germline V gene sequence: CDR1 LGHNA, CDR2 YNFKEQ. The CDR3 extends over 15 amino acids. V lost 1 base and J lost 8, with 15 bases in between. In DNA form, the CDR3 reads TGTGCCAGCAGCCAAGCCTACCTCTCCGCCGATGAGCAGTTCTTC. Protein: CASSQAYLSADEQFF.

This clonotype has a handful of counts. The V gene is TRBV7-6, the J gene TRBJ1-2, with 7 bases identical to TRBD1. Germline values: CDR1 SGHVS, CDR2 FNYEAQ. This CDR3 is 15 amino acids long. V lost 3 bases and J lost 5; bases outside the gene matches: 9. The CDR3 sequence is CASSFWDRGTYGYTF. For the CDR3, the DNA is TGTGCCAGCAGCTTCTGGGACAGAGGAACTTATGGCTACACCTTC.

The J gene is TRBJ1-4, the V gene TRBV15, with D perhaps TRBD1 (6 bases). V lost 5 bases to trimming and J lost 5 bases, with 15 bases between them. The germline V gene encodes CDR1 LNHNV and CDR2 YYDKDF (reference sequence). CDR3 length equals 15 residues. The chain's CDR3 is CATSPGAQGNEKLFF. The CDR3 region has the DNA TGTGCCACCAGCCCGGGAGCACAGGGAAATGAAAAACTGTTTTTT. Variable domain in full (rest from reference TRBV15 and TRBJ1-4): DAMVIQNPRYQVTQFGKPVTLSCSQTLNHNVMYWYQQKSSQAPKLLFHYYDKDFNNEADTPDNFQSRRPNTSFCFLDIRSPGLGDTAMYLCATSPGAQGNEKLFFGSGTQLSVL.

This chain uses TRBV14 with TRBJ1-2, with no clear D. Looked up from germline, CDR1 is SGHDN and CDR2 is FVKESK. The CDR3 has 15 residues. The V gene lost 3 bases and the J gene lost 4 bases, with 15 bases spanning the gap. DNA for the CDR3: TGTGCCAGCAGCCAGTACCGGGAGGCCATCTATGGCTACACCTTC. Residues: CASSQYREAIYGYTF.

This clonotype appeared once. The rearrangement links TRBV12-3 or TRBV12-4 to TRBJ1-5; 7 positions match TRBD1. The CDR3 length is 16 residues. With V trimmed by 6 bases and J by 3 bases, 11 bases remained unmatched. The CDR3 DNA sequence: TGTGCCAGCAGCCTATTGGCAGGGGGGTACAATCAGCCCCAGCATTTT. Encoded protein: CASSLLAGGYNQPQHF.

The chain recombines TRBV19 with TRBJ1-2; 8 bases agree with TRBD1. The J segment lost 6 bases and the V segment lost 7 bases, leaving 7 bases of the junction unmatched. Germline-derived CDR1 and CDR2 are LNHDA and SQIVND (reference sequence). This CDR3 contains 13 residues. The CDR3 DNA reads TGTGCCAGTACCCCGACAGGGGTCCATGGCTACACCTTC. It codes for CASTPTGVHGYTF. Full variable domain (remainder filled in from reference TRBV19 and TRBJ1-2): DGGITQSPKYLFRKEGQNVTLSCEQNLNHDAMYWYRQDPGQGLRLIYYSQIVNDFQKGDIAEGYSVSREKKESFPLTVTSAQKNPTAFYLCASTPTGVHGYTFGSGTRLTVV.

V and J are TRBV6-1 and TRBJ2-5; TRBD1 might be the D (5 bases). The CDR3 totals 13 residues. V was cut by 5 bases and J by 3 bases, with 10 bases left in between. The germline CDR1 and CDR2 sequences are MNHNS and SASEGT. The CDR3 nucleotides read TGTGCCAGCAGTTCCGAGACAGAAGAGACCCAGTACTTC. It encodes CASSSETEETQYF.

The rearrangement links TRBV28 to TRBJ2-1; D is possibly TRBD2 (6 bases). The assigned J gene may be wrong: the sequence end matches TRBJ2-7 better. The CDR3 sequence is 15 residues long. CDR1 and CDR2 (germline): MDHEN, SYDVKM. CDR3 bases: TGTGCCAGCAGTCCGCGAGGAGGGAGCCCCAATGAGCAGTACTTC. Protein product: CASSPRGGSPNEQYF.